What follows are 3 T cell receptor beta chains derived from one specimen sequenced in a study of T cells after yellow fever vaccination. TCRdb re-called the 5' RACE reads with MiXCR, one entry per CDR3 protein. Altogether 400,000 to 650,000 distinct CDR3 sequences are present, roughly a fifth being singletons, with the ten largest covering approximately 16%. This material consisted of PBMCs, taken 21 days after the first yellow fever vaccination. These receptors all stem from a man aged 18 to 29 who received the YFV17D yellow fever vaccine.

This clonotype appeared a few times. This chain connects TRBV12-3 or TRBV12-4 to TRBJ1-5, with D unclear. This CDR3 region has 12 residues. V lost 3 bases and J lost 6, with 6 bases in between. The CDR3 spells CASSFLGQPQHF. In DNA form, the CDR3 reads TGTGCCAGCAGTTTTCTGGGTCAGCCCCAGCATTTT.

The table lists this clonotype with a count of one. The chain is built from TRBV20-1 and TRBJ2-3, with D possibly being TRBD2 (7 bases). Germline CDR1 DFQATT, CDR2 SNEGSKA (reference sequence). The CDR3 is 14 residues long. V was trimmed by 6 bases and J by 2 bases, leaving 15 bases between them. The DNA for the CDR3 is TGCAGTGCACGGGGGCGGGGGAACACAGATACGCAGTATTTT. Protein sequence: CSARGRGNTDTQYF.

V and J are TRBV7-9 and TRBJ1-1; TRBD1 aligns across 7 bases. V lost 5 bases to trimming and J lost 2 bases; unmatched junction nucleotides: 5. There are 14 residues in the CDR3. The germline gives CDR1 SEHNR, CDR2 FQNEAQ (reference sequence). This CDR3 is CASSGGQVNTEAFF. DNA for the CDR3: TGTGCCAGCAGCGGCGGACAGGTAAACACTGAAGCTTTCTTT.